The clone carrying this T cell receptor beta chain turned up a few times. At the DNA level, this CDR3 is encoded by other sequences in the same sample as well. This specimen belongs to a study of blood T cell repertoires in COVID-19. Study-level background: Italy, Spain and the United States were the sources of the convalescent and acute COVID-19 samples. T cells, B-cell-depleted T cells, or PBMCs supplied cDNA or gDNA.

Per the original methods: Reference gene primer amplification in the assay estimated nucleated cell counts. The repertoire was sequenced with immunoSEQ multiplex PCR; TCRdb's copy has only in-frame clones and lacks some. V and J calls and clone size come straight from that table; D and trimming were deduced from the DNA. Of 100,000 to 150,000 clones detected, about 85% appear once; the ten largest clones hold 27%. Trimming cost V 1 base and J 5 bases; bases outside gene matches: 4. The germline gives CDR1 KGHSH, CDR2 LQKENI. CDR3 length: 15 amino acids. The TCR sequence derives from a woman of 80 years or more with acute or convalescent COVID-19. Sequencing was done on a sample of peripheral blood. The chain employs TRBV18 and TRBJ2-2; 7 positions agree with TRBD1. The CDR3 DNA sequence: TGTGCCAGCTCACCACGGGACAGTGCGACCGGGGAGCTGTTTTTT. It is translated as CASSPRDSATGELFF.